The text below deals with one TCR beta chain. Its antigen remains unidentified. The data derive from a study of cytomegalovirus exposure and HLA in healthy donors. Study information: The early release's HLA-typed donors yielded 78 million or so unique TCRs.

The junction had 7 bases not matched to a gene; V was cut back by 0 bases and J by 9 bases. There are 16 residues in the CDR3. Germline lookup yields CDR1 MNHNS and CDR2 SASEGT. A multiplex PCR was run with 60 Vbeta primers and 13 Jbeta primers. Produced via immunoSEQ multiplex PCR; TCRdb's table is partial and in-frame only. The sample lists 130,000 to 150,000 clones; over 60% were seen once. General study results and limits: Judged likely to be a sequencing artifact was a cluster of highly shared sequence variants. HLA alleles showed associations with about 15,000 TCR beta sequences in a later analysis, at a 0.05 false discovery rate.

The genes are TRBV6-1 and TRBJ1-6; 8 bases are shared with TRBD1. The clonotype was recovered from a male donor in good health and CMV-seropositive. The sequenced sample consisted of PBMCs. In nucleotides, the CDR3 is TGTGCCAGCAGTGAAGCTGGGGGCAGGGGGCCTTCACCCCTCCACTTT. Encoded protein: CASSEAGGRGPSPLHF.